Following are 23 T cell receptor beta chains from one sample sequenced in a study of cytomegalovirus exposure and HLA in healthy donors. The PCR had 60 Vbeta and 13 Jbeta primers. The assay was immunoSEQ multiplex PCR, and TCRdb's table has in-frame clones only and misses some. The repertoire holds fewer than 40,000 clones, with 65% to 70% as singletons. Sequencing used PBMCs. The receptors originated from a man between 40 and 49 years old in good health and CMV-seropositive.

CDR3 nucleotide sequence: TGTGCCAGCATCCCCGCAGCGGGGGGGGGAGAGACCCAGTACTTC. This sequence encodes CASIPAAGGGETQYF. This rearrangement joins TRBV21-1 to TRBJ2-5; the table's D call, TRBD2, was not checked against the DNA. TRBV21-1 is termed a pseudogene. This CDR3 comprises 15 residues.

V and J are TRBV28 and TRBJ2-7; possibly TRBD2 for D (5 bases). The CDR3 extends over 16 amino acids. Germline assignment: CDR1 MDHEN and CDR2 SYDVKM. V lost 5 bases, J lost 9 bases, and 26 bases lay in between. The CDR3 protein is CASSQPKRLQSGGQYF. CDR3 DNA: TGTGCCAGCAGTCAACCTAAGAGACTCCAGAGCGGCGGGCAGTACTTC.

This sequence joins TRBV6-6 and TRBJ1-4, with 8 bases lining up with TRBD1. The V gene's germline CDR1 is MNHNY and CDR2 SVGAGI (reference sequence). The junction had 5 bases not matched to a gene; V was cut back by 6 bases and J by 8 bases. The CDR3 covers 13 residues. This CDR3 reads CASSRGREEKLFF. DNA of the CDR3: TGTGCCAGCAGCAGGGGGCGGGAAGAAAAACTGTTTTTT.

This clone turned up a few times. The DNA of the CDR3 is TGTGCCAGCAGCTTAATACCGGGACAGGGGAGAGTGGACATTCAGTACTTC. This encodes CASSLIPGQGRVDIQYF. This chain joins TRBV11-3 and TRBJ2-4, with TRBD1 matching over 10 bases. Trimming cost V 2 bases and J 8 bases; bases outside gene matches: 12. Germline-derived CDR1 and CDR2 are SGHNT and YENEEA. The CDR3 is made up of 17 amino acids.

This clone was found a few times. The rearrangement links TRBV12-5 to TRBJ1-2; D not certain. Deletions cut 5 bases from V and 5 bases from J, with 15 bases between. This CDR3 has 14 residues. Germline CDR1 is LGHNT and CDR2 is FRNRAP. CDR3 region: CASGPPMPVYGYTF. The CDR3 coding sequence is TGTGCTAGTGGTCCCCCCATGCCAGTTTATGGCTACACCTTC.

This clone was recorded once. The rearrangement uses TRBV5-1 and TRBJ1-3, with TRBD1 matching 7 bases. With V trimmed by 4 bases and J by 4 bases, 14 bases remained unmatched. The CDR3 consists of 17 residues. Germline-derived CDR1 and CDR2 are SGHRS and YFSETQ. CDR3 DNA: TGCGCCAGCAGCCCCACCTCCTCGACAGGGTCAGGAAACACCATATATTTT. The encoded protein is CASSPTSSTGSGNTIYF.

The V call is TRBV6-6, the J call TRBJ2-1; tentative D call: TRBD2 (6 bases). Per germline, CDR1 MNHNY and CDR2 SVGAGI (reference sequence). The CDR3 has 15 amino acids. V shed 3 bases and J shed 0 bases, with 9 bases lying between them. CDR3: CASSYPGVSYNEQFF. The CDR3 region has the DNA TGTGCCAGCAGTTATCCGGGGGTCTCCTACAATGAGCAGTTCTTC.

The chain combines TRBV7-2 with TRBJ1-5; D is possibly TRBD1 (6 bases). V dropped 5 bases and J dropped 2 bases, with 10 bases sitting between them. The CDR3 sequence is 14 residues long. CDR1 is SGHTA and CDR2 is FQGNSA in the germline V gene. The DNA of the CDR3 is TGTGCCAGCAGCCCGGACAGTGGCAATCAGCCCCAGCATTTT. Translated, it gives CASSPDSGNQPQHF.

The chain carries TRBV7-6 and TRBJ1-1, with D perhaps matching TRBD1 (5 bases). CDR3 length: 15 residues. Trimming removed 4 bases from V and 1 base from J, with 13 bases in between. Germline V CDR1 and CDR2: SGHVS, FNYEAQ. The CDR3: CASSSGEVRNTEAFF. The DNA for the CDR3 is TGTGCCAGCAGCTCGGGGGAGGTAAGGAACACTGAAGCTTTCTTT.

The sample holds a few counts of this clone. The rearrangement joins TRBV5-1 to TRBJ2-7, with 8 nucleotides matching TRBD1. The CDR3 is 17 amino acids. V lost 3 bases, J lost 0 bases, and 11 bases stayed unmatched. Looked up from germline, CDR1 is SGHRS and CDR2 is YFSETQ. The CDR3 bases are TGCGCCAGCAGCTCGGATCCGGGACAGGAGAGCTCCTACGAGCAGTACTTC. This sequence encodes CASSSDPGQESSYEQYF.

The count of this clone is one. The genes are TRBV9 and TRBJ1-5, with a tentative D call TRBD1 (6 bases). The CDR3 length is 14 residues. The V end was cut by 0 bases, the J end by 6 bases, with 10 bases between. CDR1 SGDLS and CDR2 YYNGEE come from the germline V gene. Written as DNA, the CDR3 is TGTGCCAGCAGCGTAGGGGACAATCGTCAGCCCCAGCATTTT. Residues: CASSVGDNRQPQHF.

The chain uses TRBV18 and TRBJ1-1; no definite D call. The CDR3 runs 16 residues. V shed 0 bases and J shed 0 bases, with 11 bases lying between them. Germline V gene data show CDR1 as KGHSH and CDR2 as LQKENI. CDR3 coding DNA: TGTGCCAGCTCACCACCATCCGGGTTGGTGAACACTGAAGCTTTCTTT. Translating gives CASSPPSGLVNTEAFF.

This clone was observed a handful of times. The rearrangement uses TRBV7-9 and TRBJ1-2; the match to TRBD1 covers 7 bases. The CDR3 covers 13 residues. Germline V lookup: CDR1 SEHNR, CDR2 FQNEAQ (reference sequence). J was trimmed by 8 bases and V by 3 bases; bases with no gene match: 6. The CDR3 loop reads CASSLGQTDGYTF. CDR3 nucleotide sequence: TGTGCCAGCAGCTTGGGACAGACCGACGGCTACACCTTC.

This chain connects TRBV7-9 to TRBJ2-2; D is undetermined. Germline CDR1 SEHNR, CDR2 FQNEAQ (reference sequence). V lost 5 bases to trimming and J lost 1 base, with 5 bases between them. This CDR3 is built from 13 residues. CDR3: CASSPVNTGELFF. The CDR3 bases are TGTGCCAGCAGCCCGGTGAACACCGGGGAGCTGTTTTTT. Combining the CDR3 with reference TRBV7-9 and TRBJ2-2 gives the whole variable domain DTGVSQNPRHKITKRGQNVTFRCDPISEHNRLYWYRQTLGQGPEFLTYFQNEAQLEKSRLLSDRFSAERPKGSFSTLEIQRTEQGDSAMYLCASSPVNTGELFFGEGSRLTVL.

The gene calls are TRBV5-5 and TRBJ1-1, with D possibly being TRBD1 (6 bases). V lost 5 bases, J lost 3 bases, and 23 bases lay in between. CDR1 SGHKS and CDR2 YYEKEE come from the germline V gene (reference sequence). The CDR3 length is 17 residues. The CDR3 loop reads CASRPGQISFLDTEAFF. CDR3 nucleotide sequence: TGTGCCAGCAGACCCGGACAGATAAGTTTTCTGGACACTGAAGCTTTCTTT.

The chain has TRBV7-6 and TRBJ2-1; TRBD2 aligns across 11 bases. The germline V gene has CDR1 SGHVS and CDR2 FNYEAQ. V shed 5 bases, J shed 12 bases, and the junction held 12 bases outside the gene matches. This CDR3 is 15 amino acids long. CDR3 in DNA: TGTGCCAGCAGCCCCGTGGTAGCGGGGGGGGGTCGGCAGTTCTTC. It is translated as CASSPVVAGGGRQFF.

The chain carries TRBV11-2 and TRBJ1-2; no firm D call. The V gene's germline CDR1 is SGHAT and CDR2 FQNNGV. Trimming stripped 5 bases from V and 8 bases from J, with 21 bases between. The CDR3 length is 15 residues. As DNA, the CDR3 is TGTGCCAGCAGCCACCCCGTGGGCCCACATGAAGGCTACACCTTC. Translating it yields CASSHPVGPHEGYTF.

V is TRBV7-8 and J is TRBJ2-5, with D tentatively TRBD2 (6 bases). With 5 bases removed from V and 1 base from J, the gap between germline ends came to 20 bases. Germline V gene data show CDR1 as SGHVS and CDR2 as FQNEAQ. This CDR3 contains 17 residues. CDR3 in amino acids: CASSRFPGGAAQETQYF. CDR3 sequence (DNA): TGTGCCAGCAGCCGCTTCCCTGGCGGGGCAGCCCAAGAGACCCAGTACTTC.

The J gene is TRBJ1-1, the V gene TRBV5-4; no definite D call. The V and J ends lost 0 bases and 5 bases respectively, with 14 bases between them. Germline lookup yields CDR1 SGHNT and CDR2 YYREEE (reference sequence). The CDR3 contains 15 residues. In DNA, the CDR3 is TGTGCCAGCAGCTTGGGTGGAACTGGGAGAACTGAAGCTTTCTTT. It translates to CASSLGGTGRTEAFF. Drawing the rest from reference TRBV5-4 and TRBJ1-1, the complete variable domain is ETGVTQSPTHLIKTRGQQVTLRCSSQSGHNTVSWYQQALGQGPQFIFQYYREEENGRGNFPPRFSGLQFPNYSSELNVNALELDDSALYLCASSLGGTGRTEAFFGQGTRLTVV.

The table lists this clone with a count of one. The chain employs TRBV6-6 and TRBJ1-2, with unresolved D. V lost 6 bases and J lost 3, with 8 bases in between. The CDR3 totals 12 residues. Germline values: CDR1 MNHNY, CDR2 SVGAGI (reference sequence). The CDR3 sequence is CASRGGDYGYTF. Written as DNA, the CDR3 is TGTGCCAGCAGGGGCGGGGACTATGGCTACACCTTC.

J is TRBJ2-3 and V is TRBV30, with TRBD2 matching over 10 bases. This CDR3 region has 14 residues. The ends lost 8 bases at V and 2 bases at J; junction bases unmatched: 7. Germline V gene data show CDR1 as GTSNPN and CDR2 as SVGIG (reference sequence). This chain's CDR3 is CAGIAGGTTDTQYF. As DNA, the CDR3 is TGTGCCGGGATAGCGGGGGGAACCACAGATACGCAGTATTTT.

The chain combines TRBV7-8 with TRBJ2-1; D perhaps matches TRBD2 (6 bases). The CDR3 covers 15 residues. V lost 4 bases, J lost 5 bases, and 15 bases lay in between. Per germline, CDR1 SGHVS and CDR2 FQNEAQ. CDR3 in amino acids: CASSSEGTSHNEQFF. As DNA, the CDR3 is TGTGCCAGCAGCTCAGAGGGGACTTCCCACAATGAGCAGTTCTTC.

Turning to this clone: This sample includes further DNA sequences coding for the same CDR3. The V gene is TRBV11-3, the J gene TRBJ2-7; D possibly corresponds to TRBD2 (7 bases). The CDR3 consists of 15 residues. Trimming shortened V by 4 bases and J by 3 bases, and 16 bases separated the two germline ends. Germline assignment: CDR1 SGHNT and CDR2 YENEEA. The CDR3 DNA sequence: TGTGCCAGCAGCTCACGCGCGGGGGCTGACTACGAGCAGTACTTC. Residues: CASSSRAGADYEQYF.